The 28 T cell receptor beta chains given below trace back to one sample, sequenced in a study of blood T cell repertoires in COVID-19 (dated by TCRdb to 2019 to 2021). Library creation used the immunoSEQ multiplex PCR assay. Held by TCRdb, this immuneACCESS table contains in-frame sequences only and omits some clones. Under half of the omission traces to an unresolved V gene where checked; the cause of the rest is unknown. The sample table shows 150,000 to 200,000 clones, and over 80% are seen once. Approximately 5% of the sample goes to the ten largest clones. The material sequenced was peripheral blood. The origin of the receptors is a man aged 25 to 40 with COVID-19, enrolled during active disease.

V gene TRBV5-1 combines with J gene TRBJ1-2, with D perhaps TRBD1 (6 bases). Trimming removed 0 bases at V and 5 bases at J, with 20 bases between. The CDR3 has 17 residues. Per the germline V gene, CDR1 is SGHRS and CDR2 is YFSETQ. The CDR3 region has the DNA TGCGCCAGCAGCTTGGCCGGGACATCCTCTGACAATTATGGCTACACCTTC. It encodes CASSLAGTSSDNYGYTF.

CDR3 region: CASSLAVSNTEAFF. CDR3 bases: TGCGCCAGCAGCTTGGCCGTGTCGAACACTGAAGCTTTCTTT. This chain connects TRBV5-1 to TRBJ1-1, with D unclear. CDR3 length equals 14 residues. CDR1 is SGHRS, CDR2 YFSETQ, per germline. The V and J ends lost 0 bases and 1 base respectively, with 7 bases between them.

J is TRBJ2-5 and V is TRBV7-2, with D possibly being TRBD1 (6 bases). The germline CDR1 and CDR2 sequences are SGHTA and FQGNSA. V lost 3 bases and J 4 bases, leaving 12 bases between the germline ends. The CDR3 runs 14 residues. This chain's CDR3 is CASSFGGSGETQYF. CDR3 in DNA: TGTGCCAGCAGCTTTGGGGGCTCCGGAGAGACCCAGTACTTC.

This rearrangement joins TRBV24-1 to TRBJ2-2; TRBD2 matches at 13 bases. Trimming took 6 bases from V and 6 from J; bases not matched to a gene: 6. CDR3 length: 16 residues. Germline CDR1 KGHDR, CDR2 SFDVKD. The CDR3 loop reads CATSSGGLAGPGELFF. DNA of the CDR3: TGTGCCACCAGTTCTGGGGGACTAGCGGGACCCGGGGAGCTGTTTTTT.

V usage is TRBV6-5 and J usage is TRBJ2-3, with 8 bases that match TRBD2. There are 13 residues in the CDR3. V lost 8 bases to trimming and J lost 7 bases; unmatched junction nucleotides: 8. CDR1 and CDR2 from the germline V gene are MNHEY and SVGAGI. The CDR3 reads CASSPGGQNTQYF. Written as DNA, the CDR3 is TGTGCCAGCTCACCGGGAGGGCAAAATACGCAGTATTTT.

The rearrangement uses TRBV29-1 and TRBJ2-3; 11 bases are a match to TRBD2. The germline V gene encodes CDR1 SQVTM and CDR2 ANQGSEA. CDR3 length equals 16 residues. J lost 4 bases, V lost 4 bases, and 10 bases had no gene match. CDR3 DNA sequence: TGCAGCGTTGGCCCCGGGACTAGCGGTCGTCCAGATACGCAGTATTTT. Protein product: CSVGPGTSGRPDTQYF.

Written as DNA, the CDR3 is TGTGCCACCAGCGAAAGGACAGGGGCCAGCTATGGCTACACCTTC. Encoded protein: CATSERTGASYGYTF. This chain joins TRBV15 and TRBJ1-2, with 9 positions matching TRBD1. The CDR3 spans 15 residues. The ends lost 5 bases at V and 4 bases at J; junction bases unmatched: 8. Germline V gene lookup returns CDR1 LNHNV and CDR2 YYDKDF (reference sequence).

The chain is built from TRBV7-9 and TRBJ1-1; D call uncertain. The germline CDR1 and CDR2 sequences are SEHNR and FQNEAQ (reference sequence). This CDR3 is 12 amino acids long. V lost 2 bases, J lost 4 bases, and 5 bases lay in between. CDR3 bases: TGTGCCAGCAGCTTACATTCCACTGAAGCTTTCTTT. Translating it yields CASSLHSTEAFF.

V usage is TRBV6-1 and J usage is TRBJ2-7; maybe TRBD1 (5 bases). V was cut by 3 bases and J by 2 bases, with 11 bases left in between. The CDR3 extends over 14 amino acids. Germline values: CDR1 MNHNS, CDR2 SASEGT. DNA of the CDR3: TGTGCCAGCAGTGATTCGGGCAGGGCCTACGAGCAGTACTTC. Its protein is CASSDSGRAYEQYF.

The rearrangement joins TRBV5-1 to TRBJ1-1; 9 positions agree with TRBD1. V gave up 1 base and J gave up 7 bases; unmatched junction bases: 8. CDR1 SGHRS and CDR2 YFSETQ come from the germline V gene. The CDR3 covers 15 residues. CDR3 sequence reads: CASSLLQGAVSEAFF. In DNA, the CDR3 is TGCGCCAGCAGCTTGTTACAGGGGGCAGTAAGTGAAGCTTTCTTT.

This clone was seen a few times. This sequence joins TRBV5-1 and TRBJ1-1; TRBD1 agrees at 7 bases. V shed 8 bases, J shed 7 bases, and the junction held 14 bases outside the gene matches. This CDR3 has 14 residues. CDR1 and CDR2 from the germline V gene are SGHRS and YFSETQ. The CDR3 is CASQPAGGRLEAFF. CDR3 DNA sequence: TGCGCCAGTCAACCGGCAGGGGGAAGACTTGAAGCTTTCTTT.

The chain links TRBV19 to TRBJ1-5; TRBD1 is a possible D gene (6 bases). The V gene's germline CDR1 is LNHDA and CDR2 SQIVND (reference sequence). Trimming removed 6 bases at V and 3 bases at J, with 15 bases between. The CDR3 is 15 amino acids. The CDR3 bases are TGTGCCAGTAGGCTCGGGGGGGCCTACAATCAGCCCCAGCATTTT. Its translation: CASRLGGAYNQPQHF.

The gene calls are TRBV7-2 and TRBJ1-5; perhaps TRBD1 as D (5 bases). Germline CDR1 SGHTA, CDR2 FQGNSA. V lost 7 bases, J lost 0 bases, and 13 bases lay in between. The CDR3 spans 15 residues. CDR3 nucleotide sequence: TGTGCCAGCACCCCGGGGGGAACTAGCAATCAGCCCCAGCATTTT. This sequence encodes CASTPGGTSNQPQHF.

J is TRBJ2-1 and V is TRBV4-3; TRBD2 matches 8 bases. This CDR3 has 16 amino acids. V dropped 0 bases and J dropped 6; count of bases not matched to a gene: 7. CDR1 and CDR2 from the germline V gene are LGHNA and YSLEER. The CDR3 DNA reads TGCGCCAGCAGCCAAGATCGTGGGACTAGGACCAATGAGCAGTTCTTC. This encodes CASSQDRGTRTNEQFF.

This sequence joins TRBV19 and TRBJ1-1; 7 bases line up with TRBD1. The CDR3 is 13 amino acids. Per germline, CDR1 LNHDA and CDR2 SQIVND (reference sequence). The V gene end was trimmed by 5 bases and the J gene end by 3 bases; junction bases not matched to a gene: 3. The CDR3 here is CASSYRGHTEAFF. The CDR3 nucleotides are TGTGCCAGTAGTTACAGGGGCCACACTGAAGCTTTCTTT.

V usage is TRBV19 and J usage is TRBJ2-6; 12 positions agree with TRBD1. Germline values: CDR1 LNHDA, CDR2 SQIVND (reference sequence). Trimming removed 10 bases from V and 3 bases from J; junction bases left unmatched: 4. This CDR3 spans 15 amino acids. The CDR3 reads CATGTGGDGANVLTF. CDR3 bases: TGTGCCACCGGGACAGGGGGCGATGGGGCCAACGTCCTGACTTTC.

This clone has only a few counts. The chain uses TRBV5-1 and TRBJ1-1, with TRBD1 identical over 9 bases. This CDR3 spans 14 amino acids. From germline, CDR1 is SGHRS and CDR2 YFSETQ. The J segment lost 5 bases and the V segment lost 0 bases, leaving 2 bases of the junction unmatched. The CDR3 DNA follows: TGCGCCAGCAGCTTGGACAGGGGGCGAACTGAAGCTTTCTTT. Amino acids: CASSLDRGRTEAFF.

This rearrangement joins TRBV27 to TRBJ1-1; D is possibly TRBD1 (6 bases). Trimming took off 5 bases at V and 6 bases at J, with 13 bases between the two ends. Germline assignment: CDR1 MNHEY and CDR2 SMNVEV (reference sequence). The CDR3 totals 13 residues. The CDR3 loop is CASSHWDKAEAFF. The CDR3 DNA is TGTGCCAGCAGTCACTGGGACAAGGCTGAAGCTTTCTTT.

This chain connects TRBV28 to TRBJ2-5; 11 bases align to TRBD2. The germline gives CDR1 MDHEN, CDR2 SYDVKM. J was trimmed by 2 bases and V by 4 bases; bases with no gene match: 27. The CDR3 covers 23 residues. CDR3 amino acids: CASSSRFVLAGGPLIANQETQYF. CDR3 in DNA: TGTGCCAGCAGTTCACGATTCGTATTAGCGGGAGGGCCCCTTATCGCCAATCAAGAGACCCAGTACTTC.

The CDR3 DNA is TGTGCCAGCAGCTTGACAGCCGGGGGAGGCACTGAAGCTTTCTTT. This sequence encodes CASSLTAGGGTEAFF. The rearrangement uses TRBV5-4 and TRBJ1-1, with D tentatively TRBD1 (5 bases). V lost 1 base, J lost 4 bases, and 14 bases lay in between. Germline V CDR1 and CDR2: SGHNT, YYREEE (reference sequence). This CDR3 has 15 amino acids.

This clone came up once. V gene TRBV27 combines with J gene TRBJ2-7; 9 bases are shared with TRBD1. CDR3 size: 17 residues. Losses at the gene ends were 0 bases for V and 2 bases for J; bases not matched to a gene: 8. Germline loops: CDR1 MNHEY, CDR2 SMNVEV (reference sequence). The CDR3 protein is CASSLSARDREAYEQYF. The CDR3 coding sequence is TGTGCCAGCAGTTTATCCGCCCGGGACAGGGAGGCCTACGAGCAGTACTTC.

The V call is TRBV7-9, the J call TRBJ1-4, with D uncertain. The CDR3 totals 14 residues. Germline CDR1 SEHNR, CDR2 FQNEAQ (reference sequence). V was cut by 1 base and J by 7 bases, with 10 bases left in between. For the CDR3, the DNA is TGTGCCAGCAGCTTAGGGAGGACCTCTGAAAAACTGTTTTTT. This translates into CASSLGRTSEKLFF.

The V call is TRBV12-3 or TRBV12-4, the J call TRBJ1-2; no reliable D call. CDR3 length: 13 residues. Deletions cut 3 bases from V and 4 bases from J, with 9 bases between. CDR3 in amino acids: CASSFEVTYGYTF. DNA of the CDR3: TGTGCCAGCAGTTTCGAGGTAACCTATGGCTACACCTTC.

The rearrangement uses TRBV4-2 and TRBJ1-2; 7 nucleotides match TRBD1. V lost 3 bases and J lost 4; bases outside the gene matches: 8. Per the germline V gene, CDR1 is LGHNA and CDR2 is YNFKEQ. CDR3 size: 15 residues. The CDR3 nucleotides read TGTGCCAGCAGCCAGCTTCAAGGGGGCACCTATGGCTACACCTTC. Protein sequence: CASSQLQGGTYGYTF.

This chain uses TRBV5-4 with TRBJ1-1; unclear D gene. Looked up from germline, CDR1 is SGHNT and CDR2 is YYREEE (reference sequence). Trimming cost V 0 bases and J 11 bases, with 14 bases left between them. The CDR3 sequence is 13 residues long. The CDR3 DNA reads TGTGCCAGCAGCTTGGGTTCGAGATCGCCGGCTTTCTTT. Protein: CASSLGSRSPAFF.

This clone has only a few counts. This chain connects TRBV7-2 to TRBJ1-5; maybe TRBD1 (6 bases). The CDR3 spans 16 residues. The V and J ends lost 1 base and 4 bases respectively, with 14 bases between them. CDR1 is SGHTA, CDR2 FQGNSA, per germline. CDR3 sequence reads: CASSLEGHSENQPQHF. CDR3 DNA: TGTGCCAGCAGCTTAGAGGGACATTCTGAAAATCAGCCCCAGCATTTT.

The chain couples TRBV7-2 to TRBJ2-7; D is uncertain. The CDR3 is 13 amino acids. The germline gives CDR1 SGHTA, CDR2 FQGNSA. The V and J ends lost 4 bases and 0 bases respectively, with 7 bases between them. CDR3 amino acids: CASSSRGSYEQYF. CDR3 coding DNA: TGTGCCAGCAGCTCACGAGGCTCCTACGAGCAGTACTTC.

The J gene is TRBJ1-5, the V gene TRBV28, with 11 bases lining up with TRBD1. Germline V gene data show CDR1 as MDHEN and CDR2 as SYDVKM. The CDR3 sequence is 19 residues long. V lost 4 bases to trimming and J lost 2 bases; unmatched junction nucleotides: 13. The DNA of the CDR3 is TGTGCCAGCAGTTCCTTCTTAGGACAGGGGGCGCTTGGCAATCAGCCCCAGCATTTT. Protein product: CASSSFLGQGALGNQPQHF.